This record concerns one T cell receptor beta chain sequence. Mismatch with germline at one junction end may stem from a read error. The CDR3 is 16 residues long. Germline CDR1 and CDR2: ENHRY and SYGVKD. This sample stems from a study of T cells in Graves' hyperthyroidism and ophthalmopathy. Any patient presenting with uncontrolled infection, other autoimmune disease, pregnancy or lactation was left out. For the diagnoses, clinical symptoms, serum thyroxine and TRAb, thyroid ultrasound and orbital computed tomography were used. TCR beta CDR3 region amplification was performed from RNA transcripts. The HTBI primer set served for first-round RT-PCR of the TCR CDR3. Each CDR3 protein is one row after TCRdb ran MiXCR on the multiplex PCR reads. The top ten hold about 42% of the sample, which has 100,000 to 140,000 distinct CDR3 sequences, more than 15% seen once.

Material: blood. The sequence came from a woman aged 45 to 65 with Graves' hyperthyroidism. The V gene is TRBV10-3, the J gene TRBJ2-5; 10 positions match TRBD2. CDR3 sequence reads: CASSYLPSGSGETQYF. The CDR3 DNA reads TGTGCCAGCAGTTACTTGCCTAGCGGGAGTGGCGAGACCCAGTACTTC.